A selection of T cell receptor beta chains follows, all from one sample in a study of response to subunit inactivated influenza vaccine. MiXCR, applied by TCRdb to the RT-PCR reads, yields one record per CDR3 protein. This sample has about 570,000 distinct CDR3 sequences, with about 10% found just once. The same specimen was also included in a second study, on T cells expressing NK-cell markers.

The sample consisted of PBMCs from blood, taken on the day of vaccination. The receptor set was obtained from a man between 50 and 59 years old who received an inactivated influenza vaccine. CDR3s include the opening cysteine and the closing phenylalanine or tryptophan. A D gene is named only where the DNA matches it firmly. Rows give clone size only sometimes, using once, few, many, or a class for an expanded clone.

TRBV12-3/TRBV12-4,TRBD1,few,TRBJ2-1,TGTGCCAGCAGCCCCCAGGACAGGGGTGGTGAGCAGTTCTTC,CASSPQDRGGEQFF
TRBV4-3,NA,NA,TRBJ2-5,TGCGCCAGCAGCCAAGGAGTTAGATTGGAGACCCAGTACTTC,CASSQGVRLETQYF
TRBV20-1,TRBD1,NA,TRBJ1-5,TGCAGTGCTAGAGTCGGGACAGCAATCAATCAGCCCCAGCATTTT,CSARVGTAINQPQHF
TRBV5-1,NA,few,TRBJ2-7,TGCGCCAGCAGCATAACCGGGGCCAGAGGCCACGAGCAGTACTTC,CASSITGARGHEQYF
TRBV25-1,NA,NA,TRBJ1-5,TGTGCCAGCATGGCGGCAGGGAGTTATCAGCCCCAGCATTTT,CASMAAGSYQPQHF
TRBV7-8,NA,many,TRBJ2-1,TGTGCCAGCAGCTTAGCGTTTGTTGGTAGGACAGAAGTTTACAATGAGCAGTTCTTC,CASSLAFVGRTEVYNEQFF
TRBV6-1,NA,few,TRBJ2-1,TGTGCCAGCAGGCGCCCGGCGCAAACCTACAATGAGCAGTTCTTC,CASRRPAQTYNEQFF
TRBV12-3/TRBV12-4,TRBD1,many,TRBJ2-1,TGTGCCAGCATTTCCGGGACAGGCTCCTACAATGAGCAGTTCTTC,CASISGTGSYNEQFF
TRBV7-9,NA,many,TRBJ2-2,TGTGCCAGCAGCAACCGCGGGGAGCTGTTTTTT,CASSNRGELFF
TRBV20-1,TRBD1,many,TRBJ2-7,TGCAGTGCTCCGTTAAACAGGGGCGGCGAGCAGTACTTC,CSAPLNRGGEQYF
TRBV29-1,NA,many,TRBJ2-7,TGCAGCGTTGAAGATCGGTACTACGAGCAGTACTTC,CSVEDRYYEQYF
TRBV10-2,NA,NA,TRBJ2-1,TGCGCCAGCAGTCGATCAGGGGGACTTTCCTACAATGAGCAGTTCTTC,CASSRSGGLSYNEQFF
TRBV7-2,NA,few,TRBJ2-4,TGTGCCAGCAGCTATAGGGTGGCCAAAAACATTCAGTACTTC,CASSYRVAKNIQYF
TRBV20-1,TRBD1,NA,TRBJ2-2,TGCAGTGCTAGTGTTTGGGGACAGGCGTCGAGTAGGGGTCCCGGGGAGCTGTTTTTT,CSASVWGQASSRGPGELFF
TRBV27,NA,NA,TRBJ2-1,TGTGCCAGCAGTTTTTCAGGGGACTACAATGAGCAGTTCTTC,CASSFSGDYNEQFF
TRBV28,NA,many,TRBJ2-2,TGTGCCAGCAGTTTGAATACCGGGGTCACCGGGGAGCTGTTTTTT,CASSLNTGVTGELFF
TRBV20-1,TRBD2,NA,TRBJ2-1,TGCAGTGCTAGAGATCACGGAGCGGGGGGCTCACATGAGCAGTTCTTC,CSARDHGAGGSHEQFF
TRBV6-1,NA,NA,TRBJ2-2,TGTGTCAGCAGCTCCCCCGCGGGGACGAACACCGGGGAGCTGTTTTTT,CVSSSPAGTNTGELFF
TRBV18,NA,few,TRBJ2-2,TGTGCCAGCTCCGACAGGGCGGGAGCAGACTACACCGGGGAGCTGTTTTTT,CASSDRAGADYTGELFF
TRBV11-2,NA,few,TRBJ2-1,TGTGCCAGCAGCCTCCTCCGGGAGCTGGGTGAGCAGTTCTTC,CASSLLRELGEQFF
TRBV11-2,NA,few,TRBJ2-1,TGTGCCAGCAGCTTTAAGGTCCGACCTGGAACTTTGAACAATGAGCAGTTCTTC,CASSFKVRPGTLNNEQFF
TRBV5-1,TRBD2,NA,TRBJ2-1,TGCGCCAGCAGCATTAATCCGGGACTAGAAGGAGGTGAGCAGTTCTTC,CASSINPGLEGGEQFF
TRBV2,NA,few,TRBJ2-1,TGTGCCAGCAGTGACCTGGGGGACTCCTACAATGAGCAGTTCTTC,CASSDLGDSYNEQFF
TRBV10-3,NA,few,TRBJ2-2,TGTGCCATCAGGGGACTTTCCTCGGAGCTGTTTTTT,CAIRGLSSELFF
TRBV19,NA,few,TRBJ1-5,TGTGCCAGTAGTATAGGCAGGCAGCTTTACAATCAGCCCCAGCATTTT,CASSIGRQLYNQPQHF
TRBV6-1,NA,few,TRBJ2-4,TGTGCCAGTGCAAACTCTCTAGCCAAAAACATTCAGTACTTC,CASANSLAKNIQYF
TRBV6-2/TRBV6-3,TRBD2,few,TRBJ2-7,TGTGCCAGCAGTTCCCTAGCGGCAACTAGGCCCCACGAGCAGTACTTC,CASSSLAATRPHEQYF
TRBV18,NA,NA,TRBJ2-1,TGTGCCAGCTCACCACCCCGGACGGGTAGCTCCTACAATGAGCAGTTCTTC,CASSPPRTGSSYNEQFF
TRBV5-6,NA,NA,TRBJ2-3,TGTGCCAGCAGCTTGGATAGCGCCGTCCTCACAGATACGCAGTATTTT,CASSLDSAVLTDTQYF
TRBV7-2,NA,many,TRBJ1-3,TGTGCCAGCAGCTCCCTTGACAGTGGAAACACCATATATTTT,CASSSLDSGNTIYF
TRBV11-2,NA,NA,TRBJ2-1,TGTGCCAGCAGCTTAGTGATATCCGATTACAGGGATGGGCAGTTCTTC,CASSLVISDYRDGQFF
TRBV18,NA,few,TRBJ2-5,TGTGCCAGCTCACTGCGACAGATAGAGACCCAGTACTTC,CASSLRQIETQYF
TRBV14,TRBD2,few,TRBJ2-1,TGTGCCAGCAGCCAAGATCCATGGACTAGCGTCTACAATGAGCAGTTCTTC,CASSQDPWTSVYNEQFF
TRBV29-1,NA,NA,TRBJ2-1,TGCAGCGTTGCAGACTTTCCCCTCAATGAGCAGTTCTTC,CSVADFPLNEQFF
TRBV12-3/TRBV12-4,TRBD1,NA,TRBJ2-7,TGTGCCAGCAGTTTTGGGACAGTCGGCAAAGAGCAGTACTTC,CASSFGTVGKEQYF
TRBV12-3/TRBV12-4,NA,many,TRBJ2-7,TGTGCCAGCAGCATTCTAGGTAATAGCGAGCAGTACTTC,CASSILGNSEQYF
TRBV10-3,TRBD1,NA,TRBJ2-3,TGTGCCATCAGTGAGGGGGACAGACAGGCGCAGTATTTT,CAISEGDRQAQYF
TRBV20-1,NA,few,TRBJ2-5,TGCAGTGCTAGAGTATTGCTGCAGGGGACCCAGTACTTC,CSARVLLQGTQYF
TRBV11-1,TRBD1,NA,TRBJ2-5,TGTGCCAGCAGCTCCGTGGGACAGGGATACCAAGAGACCCAGTACTTC,CASSSVGQGYQETQYF
TRBV27,NA,few,TRBJ2-6,TGTGCCAGCAGTCTAACCGTGGGGTCTGGGGCCAACGTCCTGACTTTC,CASSLTVGSGANVLTF
TRBV4-1,NA,few,TRBJ1-5,TGCGCCAGCAGCCAAGGGACAGTATCTAATCAGCCCCAGCATTTT,CASSQGTVSNQPQHF
TRBV11-1,TRBD1,few,TRBJ2-7,TGTGCCAGCAGCTTAAGGGGGCGCCACGAGCAGTACTTC,CASSLRGRHEQYF
TRBV18,NA,NA,TRBJ2-7,TGTGCCAGCTCACCACCGACTAGGACCCTAGGCGAGCAGTACTTC,CASSPPTRTLGEQYF
TRBV19,NA,few,TRBJ1-2,TGTGCCAGTAATGCCGGGGCCAACTATGGCTACACCTTC,CASNAGANYGYTF
TRBV14,NA,NA,TRBJ2-1,TGTGCCAGCAGCCAGTACAATGAGCAGATCTTC,CASSQYNEQIF
TRBV20-1,NA,many,TRBJ2-7,TGCAGTGCTAGGCCCGACTTTTACGAGCAGTACTTC,CSARPDFYEQYF
TRBV9,NA,NA,TRBJ2-1,TGTGCCAGCATGAAGGCCGAGGGGAGCCCCTCCTACAATGAGCAGTTCTTC,CASMKAEGSPSYNEQFF
TRBV15,NA,many,TRBJ2-3,TGTGCCACCAGCAGGAGCCGAGAGACGATTACAGATACGCAGTATTTT,CATSRSRETITDTQYF
TRBV29-1,NA,NA,TRBJ2-5,TGCAGCGCCGGGTGGCAGTCCGGAGAGACCCAGTACTTC,CSAGWQSGETQYF
TRBV15,NA,few,TRBJ2-7,TGTGCCACCAGCAGAGTGCCTGGGGCAAGGGAGCAGTACTTC,CATSRVPGAREQYF
TRBV10-3,NA,few,TRBJ1-6,TGTGCCATCTCCGGACAGATCGATTCACCCCTCCACTTT,CAISGQIDSPLHF
TRBV6-1,NA,few,TRBJ2-2,TGTGCCAGCAGTGTCCCTGCCAGCGTACACACCGGGGAGCTGTTTTTT,CASSVPASVHTGELFF
TRBV6-2/TRBV6-3,NA,few,TRBJ1-2,TGTGCCAGCAGTTACGAAGGGGCCGGTCACGGCTACACCTTC,CASSYEGAGHGYTF
TRBV6-5,NA,few,TRBJ1-4,TGTGCCAGCAGTTACGATCTGGGGGCGGTTGAAAAACTGTTTTTT,CASSYDLGAVEKLFF
TRBV20-1,NA,few,TRBJ2-2,TGCAGTGCTAGAGCAGGGACGCCGACGAACACCGGGGAGCTGTTTTTT,CSARAGTPTNTGELFF
TRBV5-1,TRBD1,few,TRBJ2-7,TGCGCCAGCAGCTTGAGCGGGACAGGGGGAATCCACGAGCAGTACTTC,CASSLSGTGGIHEQYF
TRBV3-1,TRBD2,few,TRBJ2-7,TGTGCCAGCAGCCAAACCAGCGGGACCTACGAGCAGTACTTC,CASSQTSGTYEQYF
TRBV5-1,NA,many,TRBJ2-2,TGCGCCAGCCAGACTACAGGGTGGACCGGGGAGCTGTTTTTT,CASQTTGWTGELFF